Presented here are 15 T cell receptor beta chains from one specimen sequenced in a study of cytomegalovirus exposure and HLA in healthy donors. The study ran its PCR with 60 Vbeta and 13 Jbeta primers. Sequenced by immunoSEQ multiplex PCR; TCRdb stores in-frame clones only, minus some. This table holds approximately 300,000 clones, 80% found once. Specimen: PBMCs. These TCRs come from a girl aged 2-10 years in good health and CMV-seronegative.

For this clone: The sample holds other DNA sequences that translate to the same CDR3. J is TRBJ1-5 and V is TRBV10-2; D remains ambiguous. CDR1 is WSHSY, CDR2 SAAADI, per germline. This CDR3 is 12 amino acids long. Trimming pared 6 bases from V and 7 bases from J, leaving 10 bases between. CDR3 amino acids: CASSPGNQPQHF. The CDR3 DNA reads as TGCGCCAGCAGCCCCGGGAACCAGCCCCAGCATTTT.

The chain has TRBV7-2 and TRBJ2-7; no clear D gene. The CDR3 has 14 residues. Trimming cost V 4 bases and J 2 bases, with 12 bases left between them. Germline CDR1 reads SGHTA; CDR2 reads FQGNSA. Here the CDR3 DNA reads TGTGCCAGCAGCTCCACAAGCGAAACCTACGAGCAGTACTTC. Encoded protein: CASSSTSETYEQYF.

CDR3 in DNA: TGTGCCTGGAGTAGGGGGGATACGCAGTATTTT. This codes for CAWSRGDTQYF. The chain couples TRBV30 to TRBJ2-3, with D possibly being TRBD1 (6 bases). Germline CDR1 is GTSNPN and CDR2 is SVGIG (reference sequence). This CDR3 is built from 11 residues. Trimming stripped 2 bases from V and 6 bases from J, with 6 bases between. The variable domain in full, with the rest retrieved from reference TRBV30 and TRBJ2-3, is SQTIHQWPATLVQPVGSPLSLECTVEGTSNPNLYWYRQAAGRGLQLLFYSVGIGQISSEVPQNLSASRPQDRQFILSSKKLLLSDSGFYLCAWSRGDTQYFGPGTRLTVL.

CDR3 nucleotide sequence: TGTGCCAGCAGCTTATTCGGACAGGCGGAATATGGCTACACCTTC. Translated: CASSLFGQAEYGYTF. The rearrangement joins TRBV7-2 to TRBJ1-2, with 7 bases aligning to TRBD1. This CDR3 is built from 15 residues. Germline values: CDR1 SGHTA, CDR2 FQGNSA. V lost 2 bases and J lost 5; bases outside the gene matches: 8.

The genes are TRBV5-1 and TRBJ1-2; 7 bases agree with TRBD1. CDR1 and CDR2 from the germline V gene are SGHRS and YFSETQ. The CDR3 length is 16 residues. Germline trimming cut 3 bases from V and 1 base from J; bases unmatched to any gene: 9. CDR3 DNA sequence: TGCGCCAGCAGCTGGGACCCGGGACAGATTAACTATGGCTACACCTTC. Translating it yields CASSWDPGQINYGYTF. The full variable domain, its missing parts supplied by reference TRBV5-1 and TRBJ1-2, is KAGVTQTPRYLIKTRGQQVTLSCSPISGHRSVSWYQQTPGQGLQFLFEYFSETQRNKGNFPGRFSGRQFSNSRSEMNVSTLELGDSALYLCASSWDPGQINYGYTFGSGTRLTVV.

In this sample, this clone turned up a few times. J is TRBJ2-4 and V is TRBV5-1; 12 bases agree with TRBD1. Per germline, CDR1 SGHRS and CDR2 YFSETQ. Trimming removed 7 bases from V and 5 bases from J; junction bases left unmatched: 13. This CDR3 spans 17 amino acids. For the CDR3, the DNA is TGCGCCAGCCCGGGACAGGGGGCGGCCGAATACGAAAACATTCAGTACTTC. It specifies CASPGQGAAEYENIQYF.

This chain links TRBV6-1 with TRBJ1-5; D is undetermined. Germline CDR1 is MNHNS and CDR2 is SASEGT. V was trimmed by 2 bases and J by 3 bases, leaving 11 bases between them. The CDR3 has 15 residues. The DNA for the CDR3 is TGTGCCAGCAGTGAATGGGCAGCACCCAATCAGCCCCAGCATTTT. Its protein is CASSEWAAPNQPQHF.

V is TRBV25-1 and J is TRBJ2-7; 7 bases map to TRBD1. The CDR3 sequence is 17 residues long. The V and J ends lost 0 bases and 1 base, in that order; junction bases with no gene match: 9. CDR1 is MGHDK and CDR2 is SYGVNS in the germline V gene. CDR3 region: CASSEYPSLTGSYEQYF. For the CDR3, the DNA is TGTGCCAGCAGTGAATATCCCTCCTTGACAGGGTCCTACGAGCAGTACTTC.

This chain connects TRBV28 to TRBJ2-2, with 8 bases fitting TRBD1. The J segment lost 1 base and the V segment lost 11 bases, leaving 3 bases of the junction unmatched. From germline, CDR1 is MDHEN and CDR2 SYDVKM. The CDR3 loop spans 13 amino acids. DNA of the CDR3: TGTGCCGGCGGGACAGGGAACACCGGGGAGCTGTTTTTT. As protein: CAGGTGNTGELFF.

The rearrangement uses TRBV27 and TRBJ2-7, with D maybe TRBD2 (6 bases). The CDR3 is 14 residues long. CDR1 and CDR2 (germline): MNHEY, SMNVEV (reference sequence). The V end lost 6 bases, the J end lost 4 bases, and 16 bases lay between the germline ends. Here the CDR3 reads CASRGEAGRYEQYF. The CDR3 DNA is TGTGCCAGCAGGGGGGAGGCGGGACGGTACGAGCAGTACTTC.

This CDR3 reads CASSHPTYEQYF. CDR3 DNA sequence: TGTGCCAGCAGCCATCCCACATACGAGCAGTACTTC. J is TRBJ2-7 and V is TRBV4-2; D ambiguous. Deletions cut 3 bases from V and 4 bases from J, with 7 bases between. Germline values: CDR1 LGHNA, CDR2 YNFKEQ. This CDR3 is built from 12 residues.

CDR3 bases: TGTGCCAGCAGCGTAAGCGGGGGGGCCGGGTACGAGCAGTACTTC. Translated, it gives CASSVSGGAGYEQYF. J is TRBJ2-7 and V is TRBV9; TRBD2 matches at 10 bases. V was clipped by 1 base and J by 4 bases; unmatched bases: 5. This CDR3 spans 15 amino acids. The V gene's germline CDR1 is SGDLS and CDR2 YYNGEE.

V gene TRBV9 combines with J gene TRBJ1-2, with TRBD1 as a possible D gene (5 bases). The V end lost 0 bases, the J end lost 0 bases, and 12 bases lay between the germline ends. This CDR3 region has 16 residues. The V gene's germline CDR1 is SGDLS and CDR2 YYNGEE. CDR3 sequence (DNA): TGTGCCAGCAGCGTAGTGCAGGGAACCCCTAACTATGGCTACACCTTC. Protein: CASSVVQGTPNYGYTF.

The chain recombines TRBV27 with TRBJ2-7; TRBD1 is a possible D gene (6 bases). V was clipped by 4 bases and J by 4 bases, with 23 bases between them. Germline assignment: CDR1 MNHEY and CDR2 SMNVEV (reference sequence). The CDR3 has 17 residues. The CDR3 protein is CASSWLGALGKGYEQYF. DNA for the CDR3: TGTGCCAGCAGTTGGTTGGGGGCGCTCGGTAAGGGGTACGAGCAGTACTTC.

The gene calls are TRBV13 and TRBJ2-1, with 10 bases that match TRBD2. Germline CDR1 PRHDT, CDR2 FYEKMQ (reference sequence). The CDR3 is 18 residues long. J was trimmed by 0 bases and V by 3 bases; bases with no gene match: 8. The CDR3 DNA reads TGTGCCAGCAGCTTCTTTAGCGGGAGGACCCACTCCTACAATGAGCAGTTCTTC. Translated, it gives CASSFFSGRTHSYNEQFF.